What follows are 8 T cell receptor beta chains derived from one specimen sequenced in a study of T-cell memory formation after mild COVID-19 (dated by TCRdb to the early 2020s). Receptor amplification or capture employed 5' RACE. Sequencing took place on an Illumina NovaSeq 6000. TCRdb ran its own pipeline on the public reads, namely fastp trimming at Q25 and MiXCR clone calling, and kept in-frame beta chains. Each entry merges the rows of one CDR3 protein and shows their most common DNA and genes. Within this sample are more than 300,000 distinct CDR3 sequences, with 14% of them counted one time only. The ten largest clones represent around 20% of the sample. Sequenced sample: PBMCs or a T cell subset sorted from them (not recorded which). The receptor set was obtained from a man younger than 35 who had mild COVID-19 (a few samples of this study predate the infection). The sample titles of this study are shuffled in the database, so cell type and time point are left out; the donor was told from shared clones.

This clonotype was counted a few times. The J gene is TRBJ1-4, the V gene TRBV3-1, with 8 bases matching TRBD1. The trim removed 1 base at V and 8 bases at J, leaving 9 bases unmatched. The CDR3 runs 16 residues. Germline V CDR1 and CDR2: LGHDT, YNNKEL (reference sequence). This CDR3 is CASSQAVWTGNEKLFF. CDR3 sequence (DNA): TGTGCCAGCAGCCAAGCGGTTTGGACAGGGAACGAAAAACTGTTTTTT.

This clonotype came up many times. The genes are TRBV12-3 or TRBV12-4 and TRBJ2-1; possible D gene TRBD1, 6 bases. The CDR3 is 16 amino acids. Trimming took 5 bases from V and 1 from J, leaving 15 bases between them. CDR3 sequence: CASSHYRVTSYNEQFF. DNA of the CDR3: TGTGCCAGCAGTCACTACAGGGTAACGTCCTACAATGAGCAGTTCTTC.

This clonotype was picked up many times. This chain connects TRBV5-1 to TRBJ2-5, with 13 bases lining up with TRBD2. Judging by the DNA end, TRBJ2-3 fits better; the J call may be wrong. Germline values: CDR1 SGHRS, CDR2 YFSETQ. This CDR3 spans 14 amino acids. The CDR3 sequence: CASSPGTSGETQYF. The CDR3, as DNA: TGCGCCAGCAGCCCCGGGACTAGCGGGGAGACGCAGTATTTT.

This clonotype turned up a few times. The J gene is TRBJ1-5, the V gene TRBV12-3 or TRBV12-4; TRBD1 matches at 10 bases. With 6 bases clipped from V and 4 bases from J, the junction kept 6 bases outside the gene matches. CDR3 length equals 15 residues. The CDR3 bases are TGTGCCAGCAGCCCCGGGACAGGGGTAAATCAGCCCCAGCATTTT. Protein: CASSPGTGVNQPQHF.

CDR3 DNA sequence: TGTGCCAGCACCGGGCCTTACAATGAGCAGTTCTTC. Its protein product is CASTGPYNEQFF. The chain uses TRBV9 and TRBJ2-1; D call uncertain. V lost 6 bases and J 4 bases, leaving 8 bases between the germline ends. The CDR3 length is 12 residues. Germline CDR1 SGDLS, CDR2 YYNGEE.

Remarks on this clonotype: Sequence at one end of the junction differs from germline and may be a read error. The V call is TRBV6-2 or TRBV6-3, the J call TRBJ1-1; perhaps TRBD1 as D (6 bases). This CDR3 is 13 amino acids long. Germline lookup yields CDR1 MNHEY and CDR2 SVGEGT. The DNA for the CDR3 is TGTGCCAGCAGTTTTCAGGGGAACCCTGAAGCTTTCTTT. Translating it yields CASSFQGNPEAFF.

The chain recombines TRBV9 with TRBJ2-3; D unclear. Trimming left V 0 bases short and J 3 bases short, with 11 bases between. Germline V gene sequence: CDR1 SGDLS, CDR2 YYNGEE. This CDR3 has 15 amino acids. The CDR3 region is CASSVASVDTDTQYF. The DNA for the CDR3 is TGTGCCAGCAGCGTAGCTTCGGTAGATACAGATACGCAGTATTTT.

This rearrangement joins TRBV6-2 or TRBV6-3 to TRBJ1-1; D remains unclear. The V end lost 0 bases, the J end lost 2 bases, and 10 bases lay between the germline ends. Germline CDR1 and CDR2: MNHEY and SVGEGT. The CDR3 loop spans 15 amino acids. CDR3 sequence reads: CASSYSQGINTEAFF. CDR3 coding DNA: TGTGCCAGCAGTTACTCGCAAGGAATTAACACTGAAGCTTTCTTT.